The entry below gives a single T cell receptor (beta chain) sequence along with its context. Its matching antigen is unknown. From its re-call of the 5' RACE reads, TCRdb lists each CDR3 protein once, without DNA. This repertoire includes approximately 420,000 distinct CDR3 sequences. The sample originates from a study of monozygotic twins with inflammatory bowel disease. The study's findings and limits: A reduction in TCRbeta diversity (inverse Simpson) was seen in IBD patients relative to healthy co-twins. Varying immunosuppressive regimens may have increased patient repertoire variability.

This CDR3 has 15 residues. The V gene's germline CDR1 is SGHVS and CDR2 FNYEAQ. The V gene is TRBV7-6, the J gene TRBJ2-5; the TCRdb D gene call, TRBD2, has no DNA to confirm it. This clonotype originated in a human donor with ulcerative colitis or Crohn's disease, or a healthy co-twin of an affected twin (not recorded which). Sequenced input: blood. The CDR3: CASSFGPGWEETQYF.